The source of this T cell receptor (beta chain) is a study of blood T cell repertoires in COVID-19 (TCRdb year 2020). Regarding the complete study: Collaborator samples came from the United States, Italy and Spain and covered acute and convalescent phases of COVID-19. The prospective study material was composed of cDNA or gDNA derived from T cells, B-cell-depleted T cells, or PBMCs. Subjects who had been exposed to COVID-19, were actively infected with it, or had recovered from it provided the deeply sampled blood TCRbeta repertoires that made up the dataset. The repertoires were made available in a free public database intended to serve as a resource for research on the immune response to SARS-CoV-2. The samples were drawn from two sources: the first 160 participants of the ongoing ImmuneRACE study, and 950 to 1,500 subjects contributed by 6 global collaborators. The sample metadata nearly always contained a de-identified subject ID, COVID-19 status, age in years and sex. Where available, HLA class I and class II types were obtained from metadata supplied by the sample provider rather than from assay-based typing. Overall study results and their limits: The amount of clinical and demographic metadata varied by source and participant and was provided uncurated.

At one collaborating source in Seattle, patients were enrolled during active infection and were followed longitudinally through the course of disease. Whole blood was collected in K2EDTA tubes by collaborating institutions according to the institutions' own protocols. For TCRbeta analysis, collaborators shipped samples in one of three forms: frozen whole blood, isolated PBMCs, or DNA extracted from either of those sample types. From cysteine to phenylalanine, the CDR3 is 16 amino acids long. The DNA shown is the 48-base CDR3, in frame from base 1. For CDR1 and CDR2, the germline V gene (reference sequence) lists GTSNPN and SVGIG. V was cut back by 3 bases and J by 2 bases, leaving a gap of 17 bases between them. TCRbeta CDR3 regions were amplified from genomic DNA using the immunoSEQ Assay, a bias-controlled multiplex PCR. Concerning the study's data processing: The number of nucleated cells in each sample was estimated by amplification of reference gene primers within the assay. To quantify the absolute abundance of each unique TCRbeta CDR3 rearrangement, sequence reads were collapsed and filtered. Productive Simpson clonality was computed per sample as the square root of Simpson's diversity index over productive rearrangements. Held by TCRdb, this immuneACCESS table contains in-frame sequences only and omits some clones. Under half of the omission traces to an unresolved V gene where checked; the cause of the rest is unknown. Clone size and the V and J calls come from that table; the DNA yielded D and trimming. The sample table contains under 95,000 clones; only one count was recorded for approximately 85% of them. Together, the top ten hold 9.6% of the sample.

Comments on this clone: The target of this receptor is not known. Per-nucleotide qualities are absent, and no much larger clonotype sits a single base away.

This TCR was sampled from a man aged 50-59 years with COVID-19, enrolled during active disease. In this chain, TRBV30 is recombined with TRBJ1-5; the D segment could be TRBD1, given 5 matching bases. The sample comprised peripheral blood. Read as DNA, the sequence is TGTGCCTGGAGAGCCAGGGCGGGAGTGGGCAATCAGCCCCAGCATTTT. This gives the protein CAWRARAGVGNQPQHF.